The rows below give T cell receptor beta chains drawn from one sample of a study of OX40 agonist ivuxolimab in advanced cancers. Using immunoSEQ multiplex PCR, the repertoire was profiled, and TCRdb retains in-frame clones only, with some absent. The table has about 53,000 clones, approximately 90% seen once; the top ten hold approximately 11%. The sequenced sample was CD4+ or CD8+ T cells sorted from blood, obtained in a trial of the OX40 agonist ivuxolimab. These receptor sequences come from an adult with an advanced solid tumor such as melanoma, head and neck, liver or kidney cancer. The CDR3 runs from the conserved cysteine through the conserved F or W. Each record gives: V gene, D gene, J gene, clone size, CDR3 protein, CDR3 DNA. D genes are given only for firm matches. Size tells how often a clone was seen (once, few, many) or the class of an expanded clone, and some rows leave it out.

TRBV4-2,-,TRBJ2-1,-,CASSLTRGRGGGNEQFF,TGTGCCAGCAGCTTAACCCGGGGACGAGGGGGAGGGAATGAGCAGTTCTTC
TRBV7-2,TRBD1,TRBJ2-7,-,CASSEQGDEQYF,TGTGCCAGCAGCGAACAGGGGGACGAGCAGTACTTC
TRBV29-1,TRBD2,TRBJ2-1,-,CSLATSGGPEQFF,TGCAGCCTTGCGACTAGCGGGGGGCCCGAGCAGTTCTTC
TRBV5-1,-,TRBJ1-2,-,CASSLSSGGYTF,TGCGCCAGCAGCTTGTCCTCGGGAGGCTACACCTTC
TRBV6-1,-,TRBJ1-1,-,CASSGRWNTEAFF,TGTGCCAGCAGTGGGAGGTGGAACACTGAAGCTTTCTTT
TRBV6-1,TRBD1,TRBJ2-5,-,CASSVMRGQVQYF,TGTGCCAGCAGTGTAATGAGGGGACAGGTCCAGTACTTC
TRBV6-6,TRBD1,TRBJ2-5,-,CASSYTTGTSQETQYF,TGTGCCAGCAGTTATACGACAGGGACCAGTCAAGAGACCCAGTACTTC
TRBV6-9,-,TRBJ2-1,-,CASSYSNSPGNEQFF,TGTGCCAGCAGTTACTCGAATTCGCCCGGCAATGAGCAGTTCTTC
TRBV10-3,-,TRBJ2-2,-,CAISETGSNTGELFF,TGTGCCATCAGTGAGACAGGGTCGAACACCGGGGAGCTGTTTTTT
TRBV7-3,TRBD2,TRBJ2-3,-,CASSTWTSVTDTQYF,TGTGCCAGCAGCACTTGGACTAGCGTAACAGATACGCAGTATTTT
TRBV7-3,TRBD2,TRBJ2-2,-,CASSQFPGTSGGTGELFF,TGTGCCAGCAGCCAATTCCCCGGGACTAGCGGGGGGACCGGGGAGCTGTTTTTT
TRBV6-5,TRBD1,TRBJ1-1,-,CATRQGQNTEAFF,TGTGCCACCCGACAGGGGCAGAACACTGAAGCTTTCTTT
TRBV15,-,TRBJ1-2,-,CATSPSRSRYGYTF,TGTGCCACCAGCCCCAGCCGCTCACGGTATGGCTACACCTTC
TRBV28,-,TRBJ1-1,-,CASSSRLRVNTEAFF,TGTGCCAGCAGTTCCCGACTGAGGGTGAACACTGAAGCTTTCTTT
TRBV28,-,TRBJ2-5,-,CASSLLRGPETQYF,TGTGCCAGCAGTTTATTAAGGGGTCCGGAGACCCAGTACTTC
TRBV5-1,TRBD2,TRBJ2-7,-,CASSLDSSGAYEQYF,TGCGCCAGCAGCTTGGATTCTAGCGGAGCCTACGAGCAGTACTTC
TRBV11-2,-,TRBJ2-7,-,CASSPPSPGGEQYF,TGTGCCAGCAGCCCTCCTAGCCCCGGGGGCGAGCAGTACTTC
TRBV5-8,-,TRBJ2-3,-,CASSLRTAEAGDTQYF,TGTGCCAGCAGCCTTAGGACTGCAGAGGCCGGGGATACGCAGTATTTT
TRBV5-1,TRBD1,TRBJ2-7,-,CASSLGTTRTGNSEQYF,TGCGCCAGCAGCTTGGGAACCACTCGGACAGGTAACTCCGAGCAGTACTTC
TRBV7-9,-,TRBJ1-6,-,CASSPRGGEDNSPLHF,TGTGCCAGCAGCCCCCGAGGAGGCGAAGATAATTCACCCCTCCACTTT
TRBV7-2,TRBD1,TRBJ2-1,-,CASSQDRGAYNEQFF,TGTGCCAGCAGCCAGGACAGGGGCGCCTACAATGAGCAGTTCTTC
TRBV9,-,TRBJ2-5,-,CASSVAGHQGQETQYF,TGTGCCAGCAGCGTAGCTGGGCACCAGGGACAAGAGACCCAGTACTTC
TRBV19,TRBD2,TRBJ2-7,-,CASSRRTSSTSYEQYF,TGTGCCAGTAGTAGGAGGACTAGTTCGACCTCCTACGAGCAGTACTTC
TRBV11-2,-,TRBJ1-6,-,CASSFGASSYNSPLHF,TGTGCCAGCAGCTTCGGAGCGAGCTCCTATAATTCACCCCTCCACTTT
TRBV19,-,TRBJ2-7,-,CASSMGDTAYEQYF,TGTGCCAGTAGTATGGGGGACACGGCCTACGAGCAGTACTTC
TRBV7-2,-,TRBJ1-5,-,CASSSRDGYNQPQHF,TGTGCCAGCAGCTCCCGGGACGGCTACAATCAGCCCCAGCATTTT
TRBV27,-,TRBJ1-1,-,CASSSSPKNSEAFF,TGTGCCAGCAGTTCCTCCCCAAAAAACTCTGAAGCTTTCTTT
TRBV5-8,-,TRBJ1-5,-,CASSRGYSNQPQHF,TGTGCCAGCAGCAGGGGATATAGCAATCAGCCCCAGCATTTT
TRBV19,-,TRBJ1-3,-,CASSLRPSGNTIYF,TGTGCCAGTAGTCTACGGCCCTCTGGAAACACCATATATTTT
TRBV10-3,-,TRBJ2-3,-,CATRTDTQYF,TGTGCCACCCGAACAGATACGCAGTATTTT
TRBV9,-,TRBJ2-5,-,CASSVGDRGQETQYF,TGTGCCAGCAGCGTAGGGGATCGGGGACAAGAGACCCAGTACTTC
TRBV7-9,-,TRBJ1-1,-,CASSPITSGTEAFF,TGTGCCAGCAGCCCAATTACCTCCGGAACTGAAGCTTTCTTT
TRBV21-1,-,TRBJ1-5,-,CATSRGLNQPQHF,TGTGCCACCTCCAGGGGGCTCAATCAGCCCCAGCATTTT
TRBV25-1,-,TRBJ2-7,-,CASSGEGGTSYEQYF,TGTGCCAGCAGTGGAGAGGGGGGGACGTCCTACGAGCAGTACTTC
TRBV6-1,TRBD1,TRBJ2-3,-,CASRDRGLIADTQYF,TGTGCCAGCCGGGACAGGGGGCTGATAGCAGATACGCAGTATTTT
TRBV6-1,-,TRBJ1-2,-,CASSGQFGYTF,TGTGCCAGCAGTGGACAGTTTGGCTACACCTTC
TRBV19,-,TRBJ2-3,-,CASSTPQGGKQYF,TGTGCCAGTAGTACTCCCCAGGGGGGTAAGCAGTATTTT
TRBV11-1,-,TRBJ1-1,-,CASSLGPSTEAFF,TGTGCCAGCAGCCTCGGACCCAGCACTGAAGCTTTCTTT
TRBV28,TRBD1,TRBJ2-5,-,CASSESGRGLRETQYF,TGTGCCAGCAGTGAGTCTGGCAGGGGGCTAAGGGAGACCCAGTACTTC
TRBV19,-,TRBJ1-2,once,CASSNPGLLSYGYTF,TGTGCCAGTAGTAATCCGGGTCTCTTGAGCTATGGCTACACCTTC
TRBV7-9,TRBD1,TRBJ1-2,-,CASSSQGDSGYTF,TGTGCCAGCAGTTCTCAGGGGGATTCTGGCTACACCTTC
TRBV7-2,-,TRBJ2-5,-,CASSFVEGRETQYF,TGTGCCAGCAGCTTTGTCGAGGGTAGAGAGACCCAGTACTTC
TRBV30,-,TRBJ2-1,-,CAWSYSGEQFF,TGTGCCTGGAGCTATAGCGGTGAGCAGTTCTTC
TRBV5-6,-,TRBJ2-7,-,CASSFRDTVYEQYF,TGTGCCAGCAGCTTCCGGGACACGGTCTACGAGCAGTACTTC
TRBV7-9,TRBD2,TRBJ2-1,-,CASEFVSGTSSYNEQFF,TGTGCCAGCGAGTTCGTTAGCGGGACTAGCTCCTACAATGAGCAGTTCTTC